This record looks at one T cell receptor beta chain sequence and its context. This entry is derived from a study of shared T cell receptors in the human thymus. Libraries were prepared by immunoSEQ multiplex PCR; TCRdb keeps only in-frame clonotypes and omits some of them. This table holds under 450,000 clones, approximately 95% found once. Sequencing used thymocytes. The TCR was taken from a human donor.

The CDR3 nucleotides read TGCAGCGTTGAGGCTAGCGGGGGCCGTACGCAGTATTTT. Amino acids: CSVEASGGRTQYF. The rearrangement joins TRBV29-1 to TRBJ2-3, with TRBD2 identical over 10 bases. Losses at the gene ends were 3 bases for V and 8 bases for J; bases not matched to a gene: 5. The CDR3 covers 13 residues. From germline, CDR1 is SQVTM and CDR2 ANQGSEA.